These T cell receptor beta chains were read from a single sample in a study of graft-versus-host responses after intestinal transplantation. The assay was immunoSEQ multiplex PCR, and TCRdb's table has in-frame clones only and misses some. The data hold more than 85,000 clones, with approximately 82% observed a single time. For these TCRs, the target antigens are not known. Specimen: unstimulated CD4+ T cells sorted from spleen or lymph node cells, collected before intestinal transplant. The receptors come from a human donor who received an intestinal transplant. Each CDR3 is given with its conserved first and last residue. The order of the fields is clone size, J gene, D gene, V gene, CDR3 DNA, CDR3 protein. D genes are given only for firm matches. Some rows have no size entry. The others give once, few or many, or a class for an expanded clone.

abundance: -; j_gene: TRBJ1-3; d_gene: TRBD1; v_gene: TRBV28; CDR3nt: TGTGCCAGCAGTCCACAGGGGGCTGGAAACACCATATATTTT; CDR3aa: CASSPQGAGNTIYF
abundance: once; j_gene: TRBJ2-1; d_gene: TRBD2; v_gene: TRBV6-5; CDR3nt: TGTGCCAGCAGTTACTCTCGCGGGGGGACTTACAATGAGCAGTTCTTC; CDR3aa: CASSYSRGGTYNEQFF
abundance: -; j_gene: TRBJ2-1; d_gene: TRBD2; v_gene: TRBV6-4; CDR3nt: TGTGCCAGCAGTGAGGAGGCGGGAGTACAGTACAATGAGCAGTTCTTC; CDR3aa: CASSEEAGVQYNEQFF
abundance: -; j_gene: TRBJ1-2; d_gene: TRBD1; v_gene: TRBV27; CDR3nt: TGTGCCAGCACCCTTTTAATCCGGACAGGAGACTATGGCTACACCTTC; CDR3aa: CASTLLIRTGDYGYTF
abundance: -; j_gene: TRBJ2-2; d_gene: TRBD2; v_gene: TRBV19; CDR3nt: TGTGCCACTGGACTAGCAGTGAACACCGGGGAGCTGTTTTTT; CDR3aa: CATGLAVNTGELFF
abundance: -; j_gene: TRBJ2-7; d_gene: -; v_gene: TRBV7-4; CDR3nt: TGTGCCAGCAGCTTAGAGTGCCCAGGGGACTACGAGCAGTACTTC; CDR3aa: CASSLECPGDYEQYF
abundance: few; j_gene: TRBJ2-4; d_gene: -; v_gene: TRBV30; CDR3nt: TGTGCCTGGAGTGTACGGGGAAACATTCAGTACTTC; CDR3aa: CAWSVRGNIQYF
abundance: -; j_gene: TRBJ2-1; d_gene: TRBD1; v_gene: TRBV28; CDR3nt: TGTGCCAGCAGCCTAAAGGTCCGGGACAGGGGTGGGGATGAGCAGTTCTTC; CDR3aa: CASSLKVRDRGGDEQFF
abundance: -; j_gene: TRBJ2-2; d_gene: TRBD1; v_gene: TRBV28; CDR3nt: TGTGCCAGCAGTCCTGGGACAGGGCAAGGGGAGCTGTTTTTT; CDR3aa: CASSPGTGQGELFF
abundance: -; j_gene: TRBJ2-1; d_gene: TRBD1; v_gene: TRBV29-1; CDR3nt: TGCAGCGCGGCCTCGGCAGGGGGCTACAATGAGCAGTTCTTC; CDR3aa: CSAASAGGYNEQFF
abundance: -; j_gene: TRBJ2-7; d_gene: TRBD2; v_gene: TRBV29-1; CDR3nt: TGCAGCGTTGATACTAGCGGGGGGGGATTCGGCGAGCAGTACTTC; CDR3aa: CSVDTSGGGFGEQYF
abundance: -; j_gene: TRBJ1-1; d_gene: -; v_gene: TRBV5-1; CDR3nt: TGCGCCAGCAGCGTGGGGACCGGGGGCACTGAAGCTTTCTTT; CDR3aa: CASSVGTGGTEAFF
abundance: -; j_gene: TRBJ2-7; d_gene: TRBD1; v_gene: TRBV28; CDR3nt: TGTGCCAGCAGTCTGACAGGGAAAGGCTCCTACGAGCAGTACTTC; CDR3aa: CASSLTGKGSYEQYF
abundance: once; j_gene: TRBJ2-4; d_gene: TRBD2; v_gene: TRBV5-4; CDR3nt: TGTGCCAGCAGCAGCCAAACTAGCGGGGGGTGGAACATTCAGTACTTC; CDR3aa: CASSSQTSGGWNIQYF
abundance: -; j_gene: TRBJ2-7; d_gene: TRBD1; v_gene: TRBV5-1; CDR3nt: TGCGCCAGCAGCGAAACAGGGGGCCGGTCCTACGAGCAGTACTTC; CDR3aa: CASSETGGRSYEQYF
abundance: -; j_gene: TRBJ1-1; d_gene: TRBD1; v_gene: TRBV29-1; CDR3nt: TGCAGCGTTGGCCGGACAGGGGAGAACACTGAAGCTTTCTTT; CDR3aa: CSVGRTGENTEAFF
abundance: -; j_gene: TRBJ2-7; d_gene: TRBD1; v_gene: TRBV5-1; CDR3nt: TGCGCCAGCAGCGAACCGGGACAGGAGCAGTACTTC; CDR3aa: CASSEPGQEQYF
abundance: -; j_gene: TRBJ2-7; d_gene: -; v_gene: TRBV15; CDR3nt: TGTGCCACCAGCAGCAGGGGGGAAAACGAGCAGTACTTC; CDR3aa: CATSSRGENEQYF
abundance: -; j_gene: TRBJ2-5; d_gene: -; v_gene: TRBV27; CDR3nt: TGTGCCAGCAGTTTATTAGCAGAGCAAGAGACCCAGTACTTC; CDR3aa: CASSLLAEQETQYF
abundance: -; j_gene: TRBJ2-2; d_gene: -; v_gene: TRBV5-1; CDR3nt: TGCGCCAGCAGCTCGAGGAGCGAGAACACCGGGGAGCTGTTTTTT; CDR3aa: CASSSRSENTGELFF
abundance: -; j_gene: TRBJ2-7; d_gene: -; v_gene: TRBV2; CDR3nt: TGTGCCAGCAGCCGCACTTACTCCTACGAGCAGTACTTC; CDR3aa: CASSRTYSYEQYF
abundance: -; j_gene: TRBJ1-1; d_gene: -; v_gene: TRBV21-1; CDR3nt: TGTGCCAGCAGAAACATTATAGCTACACAATTCGCACTCACAATTCGCACTGAAGCTTTCTTT; CDR3aa: CASRNIIATQFALTIRTEAFF
abundance: -; j_gene: TRBJ1-3; d_gene: -; v_gene: TRBV7-8; CDR3nt: TGTGCCAGCACCGGCGGGGGGTCTGGAAACACCATATATTTT; CDR3aa: CASTGGGSGNTIYF
abundance: few; j_gene: TRBJ1-5; d_gene: -; v_gene: TRBV6-6; CDR3nt: TGTGCCAGCAGTTCGGGTCCCCGTAGCAATCAGCCCCAGCATTTT; CDR3aa: CASSSGPRSNQPQHF
abundance: -; j_gene: TRBJ1-5; d_gene: -; v_gene: TRBV6-5; CDR3nt: TGTGCCAGCAGTTATTCGCGACCAAGGAGTCAGCCCCAGCATTTT; CDR3aa: CASSYSRPRSQPQHF
abundance: -; j_gene: TRBJ2-1; d_gene: TRBD2; v_gene: TRBV5-6; CDR3nt: TGTGCCAGCAGCTCCAAAAAGACTAGCGGGAGCGATAATGAGCAGTTCTTC; CDR3aa: CASSSKKTSGSDNEQFF
abundance: -; j_gene: TRBJ2-3; d_gene: TRBD2; v_gene: TRBV29-1; CDR3nt: TGCAGCGCTAGCGGGGGGGCCCTAGATACGCAGTATTTT; CDR3aa: CSASGGALDTQYF
abundance: -; j_gene: TRBJ2-4; d_gene: TRBD2; v_gene: TRBV11-2; CDR3nt: TGTGCCAGCAGCCTAGCGGGGGGGCGTGGAAACATTCAGTACTTC; CDR3aa: CASSLAGGRGNIQYF
abundance: -; j_gene: TRBJ1-2; d_gene: -; v_gene: TRBV6-1; CDR3nt: TGTGCCACTACGTCGCGCAGGGCCCATGGCTACACCTTC; CDR3aa: CATTSRRAHGYTF
abundance: -; j_gene: TRBJ1-2; d_gene: TRBD1; v_gene: TRBV6-5; CDR3nt: TGTGCCAGCAGTTACGAGGGACAGGGACGCGGCTACACCTTC; CDR3aa: CASSYEGQGRGYTF
abundance: -; j_gene: TRBJ2-7; d_gene: TRBD1; v_gene: TRBV5-1; CDR3nt: TGCGCCAGTGGAACCGGGACAGGGTCACTGGGGCAGTACTTC; CDR3aa: CASGTGTGSLGQYF
abundance: -; j_gene: TRBJ2-7; d_gene: -; v_gene: TRBV10-2; CDR3nt: TGCGCCAGTGCGGGACAGTCCTACGAGCAGTACTTC; CDR3aa: CASAGQSYEQYF
abundance: -; j_gene: TRBJ1-6; d_gene: TRBD1; v_gene: TRBV28; CDR3nt: TGTGCCAGCAAACGCGGGACAGTGGGTCGGTCACCCCTCCACTTT; CDR3aa: CASKRGTVGRSPLHF
abundance: -; j_gene: TRBJ1-2; d_gene: -; v_gene: TRBV5-1; CDR3nt: TGCGCCAGCAGCCGCCGGACAGTTAACTATGGCTACACCTTC; CDR3aa: CASSRRTVNYGYTF
abundance: -; j_gene: TRBJ1-2; d_gene: -; v_gene: TRBV5-6; CDR3nt: TGTGCCAGCAGCTTGAGGGCAGGGAGGAACTATGGCTACACCTTC; CDR3aa: CASSLRAGRNYGYTF
abundance: -; j_gene: TRBJ1-1; d_gene: -; v_gene: TRBV6-1; CDR3nt: TGTGCCAGCAGTGAAGCGCGAGGCACTGAAGCTTTCTTT; CDR3aa: CASSEARGTEAFF
abundance: few; j_gene: TRBJ1-2; d_gene: -; v_gene: TRBV5-1; CDR3nt: TGCGCCAGCAGCTTGGACCCCCAGGGCTCTGGCTACACCTTC; CDR3aa: CASSLDPQGSGYTF
abundance: once; j_gene: TRBJ1-2; d_gene: TRBD1; v_gene: TRBV5-4; CDR3nt: TGTGCCAGCAGCTTGGCAGGGGGACCCTATGGCTACACCTTC; CDR3aa: CASSLAGGPYGYTF
abundance: -; j_gene: TRBJ2-1; d_gene: TRBD1; v_gene: TRBV28; CDR3nt: TGTGCCAGCCTCACAGGGGCAAGCAATGAGCAGTTCTTC; CDR3aa: CASLTGASNEQFF
abundance: once; j_gene: TRBJ2-6; d_gene: -; v_gene: TRBV6-5; CDR3nt: TGTGCCAGCAGCACTGGGGCCAACGTCCTGACTTTC; CDR3aa: CASSTGANVLTF
abundance: -; j_gene: TRBJ2-1; d_gene: TRBD2; v_gene: TRBV28; CDR3nt: TGTGCCAGCAGTAACCCAAGCGGGAGGCAGTTCTTC; CDR3aa: CASSNPSGRQFF
abundance: few; j_gene: TRBJ1-1; d_gene: -; v_gene: TRBV30; CDR3nt: TGTGCCTGGAGTGTACTAATGAACACTGAAGCTTTCTTT; CDR3aa: CAWSVLMNTEAFF
abundance: -; j_gene: TRBJ2-7; d_gene: -; v_gene: TRBV28; CDR3nt: TGTGCCAGCAGTTTCGGAGGCGGCGAGCAGTACTTC; CDR3aa: CASSFGGGEQYF
abundance: -; j_gene: TRBJ2-7; d_gene: -; v_gene: TRBV28; CDR3nt: TGTGCCAGCAGCCTACTGTCAAACGAGCAGTACTTC; CDR3aa: CASSLLSNEQYF
abundance: medium-sized; j_gene: TRBJ2-7; d_gene: -; v_gene: TRBV6-1; CDR3nt: TGTGCCAGCTGCCGGGGGGCCGCCTACGAGCAGTACTTC; CDR3aa: CASCRGAAYEQYF
abundance: -; j_gene: TRBJ1-2; d_gene: TRBD1; v_gene: TRBV2; CDR3nt: TGTGCCAGTCTAAGGGGACAGAACTCCTATGGCTACACCTTC; CDR3aa: CASLRGQNSYGYTF
abundance: -; j_gene: TRBJ1-2; d_gene: -; v_gene: TRBV7-9; CDR3nt: TGTGCCAGCAGCTGGGGGGACTCCGGGATAGATGGCTACACCTTC; CDR3aa: CASSWGDSGIDGYTF
abundance: -; j_gene: TRBJ2-7; d_gene: -; v_gene: TRBV6-5; CDR3nt: TGTGCCAGCAGTTACGGGCGCTACGAGCAGTACTTC; CDR3aa: CASSYGRYEQYF
abundance: -; j_gene: TRBJ2-7; d_gene: -; v_gene: TRBV15; CDR3nt: TGTGCCACCAGCAGAGATGGGCCGCGTGAGCAGTACTTC; CDR3aa: CATSRDGPREQYF
abundance: -; j_gene: TRBJ2-1; d_gene: TRBD2; v_gene: TRBV15; CDR3nt: TGTGCCACCAGCAGAGATGCTAGCGGGAGGGCCTCGTTCTTC; CDR3aa: CATSRDASGRASFF
abundance: few; j_gene: TRBJ2-5; d_gene: TRBD2; v_gene: TRBV2; CDR3nt: TGTGCCAGCAGTGGTACTAGCGGGGGTCTCAGCGGAGAGACCCAGTACTTC; CDR3aa: CASSGTSGGLSGETQYF
abundance: -; j_gene: TRBJ2-7; d_gene: -; v_gene: TRBV11-2; CDR3nt: TGTGCCAGCAGCTCCCAAGTGCGGGGGCTCTACGAGCAGTACTTC; CDR3aa: CASSSQVRGLYEQYF
abundance: -; j_gene: TRBJ2-5; d_gene: TRBD2; v_gene: TRBV5-1; CDR3nt: TGCGCCAGCAGCTTTGGGGGGGTTCAAGAGACCCAGTACTTC; CDR3aa: CASSFGGVQETQYF